This T cell receptor beta chain was sequenced for a study of T cells in Graves' hyperthyroidism and ophthalmopathy. About the research overall: Sampling of peripheral blood happened at initial diagnosis, prior to any treatment. Broader study findings: Most thyroid clonotypes expanded above 0.001 were also detected in blood.

RNA transcripts provided the source from which TCR beta CDR3 regions were amplified. The HTBI primer set served for first-round RT-PCR of the TCR CDR3. TCRdb itself ran the multiplex PCR reads through MiXCR, one entry per CDR3 protein. The sample includes a few hundred thousand distinct CDR3 sequences, 16% of them seen just once. PBMCs came from 10 ml fresh peripheral blood. This clonotype was observed at least ten times. The antigen remains undetermined. This CDR3 contains 16 residues. In germline, CDR1 is DFQATT, CDR2 SNEGSKA (reference sequence). V dropped 6 bases and J dropped 4 bases, with 22 bases sitting between them.

Sequencing was done on a sample of blood. This clonotype was obtained from a woman in her twenties or thirties with Graves' ophthalmopathy. The V and J genes are TRBV20-1 and TRBJ1-5, with a weak D call TRBD1 (6 bases). The CDR3 loop reads CSAPRGGGQRNQPQHF. The CDR3 coding sequence is TGCAGTGCCCCACGAGGGGGGGGGCAAAGAAATCAGCCCCAGCATTTT.